This T cell receptor beta chain was retrieved from a study of EBV T-cell therapy then PD-1 blockade in nasopharyngeal carcinoma. CDR1 SGHTA and CDR2 FQGNSA come from the germline V gene. V lost 4 bases to trimming and J lost 5 bases; unmatched junction nucleotides: 10. This CDR3 is built from 15 residues. TCRdb keeps only in-frame clones here, not all; method: immunoSEQ multiplex PCR. Of approximately 25,000 clones listed, over 75% are singletons. Sample treatment: AdE1-LMPpoly-expanded autologous EBV-specific T-cell therapy followed by anti-PD-1 nivolumab. For this clone: Its antigen remains unidentified.

The clonotype was recovered from a man in his forties with nasopharyngeal carcinoma. The sequenced sample was CD8+ T cells from blood, obtained at approximately day 64 from a patient whose treatment included autologous EBV-specific T cells and nivolumab. The rearrangement uses TRBV7-2 and TRBJ1-2, with 7 bases matching TRBD1. CDR3 loop: CASSSIIRGEYGYTF. The CDR3 nucleotides read TGTGCCAGCAGCTCAATCATCAGGGGGGAATATGGCTACACCTTC.